The sequence of this TCR beta chain was determined in a study of regulatory T cells in long-lasting Graves disease. CDR1 SGHRS and CDR2 YFSETQ come from the germline V gene. This CDR3 is built from 14 residues. Trimming pared 4 bases from V and 7 bases from J, leaving 15 bases between. Arm-PCR of CDR3 regions and iRepertoire HTBI primers were the basis on which TCR beta libraries were built. TCRdb analysed the multiplex PCR reads with MiXCR anew, one entry per CDR3 protein. In the table there are roughly 320,000 distinct CDR3 sequences, over 15% of which are singletons. This clonotype showed up many times. Specified time point: newly diagnosed GD, antithyroid drugs for less than 3 months. Scientists built the TCR library using RNA that was extracted from PBMCs. These data also featured in a second study, about T cells in Graves' hyperthyroidism and ophthalmopathy.

The source material was peripheral blood mononuclear cells (PBMCs), sampled at new diagnosis, from a patient treated with antithyroid drugs. This chain connects TRBV5-1 to TRBJ1-5; a weak D match, TRBD1 (6 bases). This receptor was taken from a man aged 35-49 years with Graves disease. The CDR3 sequence: CASSKDRGDQPQHF. The CDR3 nucleotides read TGCGCCAGCAGCAAGGATAGGGGGGACCAGCCCCAGCATTTT.